This TCR beta chain was recorded in a study of regulatory T cells in long-lasting Graves disease. Time point of the sample: persistent/refractory GD, antithyroid drugs over 5 years with positive TRAb. From PBMCs, RNA was extracted and then used to make the TCR library. Germline lookup yields CDR1 LNHDA and CDR2 SQIVND (reference sequence). The CDR3 runs 16 residues. Trimming stripped 6 bases from V and 0 bases from J, with 15 bases between. This clonotype was seen a single time. Libraries of TCR beta came from iRepertoire HTBI primers plus Arm-PCR of CDR3 regions. TCRdb reprocessed the multiplex PCR reads with MiXCR, giving one entry per CDR3 protein. The sample carries approximately 400,000 distinct CDR3 sequences, roughly 24% recorded once.

This chain connects TRBV19 to TRBJ2-1; tentative D call: TRBD2 (5 bases). The source material was peripheral blood mononuclear cells (PBMCs), sampled when the disease was refractory, from a patient treated with antithyroid drugs. The receptor was derived from a woman in her 40s with Graves disease. The CDR3 sequence: CASSHTLAPSYNEQFF. The CDR3 DNA is TGTGCCAGTAGCCATACCCTAGCTCCCTCCTACAATGAGCAGTTCTTC.